This T cell receptor beta chain was recorded in a study of CD8+ T cells in alopecia areata. Extracted RNA was reverse transcribed into cDNA, the sequencing template. The repertoire was sequenced with immunoSEQ multiplex PCR; TCRdb's copy has only in-frame clones and lacks some. The table shows fewer than 200,000 clones, with approximately 59% occurring only once. This clone was recorded a few times. Germline V CDR1 and CDR2: SGHTS, YDEGEE. The V end was cut by 4 bases, the J end by 0 bases, with 14 bases between. This CDR3 has 17 residues. The sequencing used CD4+ T cells sorted from blood, collected at week 0. The chain uses TRBV5-8 and TRBJ1-6, with D possibly being TRBD1 (5 bases). The receptor was derived from a human donor with alopecia areata. CDR3 sequence: CASSTPRGGSYNSPLHF. The CDR3 DNA follows: TGTGCCAGCAGCACCCCTCGGGGGGGCTCCTATAATTCACCCCTCCACTTT.